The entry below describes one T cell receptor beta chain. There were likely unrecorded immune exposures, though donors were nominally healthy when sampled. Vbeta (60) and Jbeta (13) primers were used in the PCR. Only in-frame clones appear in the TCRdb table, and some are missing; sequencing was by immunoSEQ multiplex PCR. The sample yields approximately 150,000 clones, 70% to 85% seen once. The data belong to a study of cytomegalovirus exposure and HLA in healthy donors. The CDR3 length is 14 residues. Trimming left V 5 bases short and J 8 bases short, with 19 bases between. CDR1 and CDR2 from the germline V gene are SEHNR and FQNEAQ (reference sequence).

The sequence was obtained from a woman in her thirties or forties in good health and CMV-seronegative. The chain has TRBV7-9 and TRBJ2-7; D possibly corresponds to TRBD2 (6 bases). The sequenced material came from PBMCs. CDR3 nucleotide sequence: TGTGCCAGCAGCCCCCGAAGCCGGGACTGGCAGCAGTACTTC. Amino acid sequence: CASSPRSRDWQQYF. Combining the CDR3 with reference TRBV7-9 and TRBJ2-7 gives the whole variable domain DTGVSQNPRHKITKRGQNVTFRCDPISEHNRLYWYRQTLGQGPEFLTYFQNEAQLEKSRLLSDRFSAERPKGSFSTLEIQRTEQGDSAMYLCASSPRSRDWQQYFGPGTRLTVT.